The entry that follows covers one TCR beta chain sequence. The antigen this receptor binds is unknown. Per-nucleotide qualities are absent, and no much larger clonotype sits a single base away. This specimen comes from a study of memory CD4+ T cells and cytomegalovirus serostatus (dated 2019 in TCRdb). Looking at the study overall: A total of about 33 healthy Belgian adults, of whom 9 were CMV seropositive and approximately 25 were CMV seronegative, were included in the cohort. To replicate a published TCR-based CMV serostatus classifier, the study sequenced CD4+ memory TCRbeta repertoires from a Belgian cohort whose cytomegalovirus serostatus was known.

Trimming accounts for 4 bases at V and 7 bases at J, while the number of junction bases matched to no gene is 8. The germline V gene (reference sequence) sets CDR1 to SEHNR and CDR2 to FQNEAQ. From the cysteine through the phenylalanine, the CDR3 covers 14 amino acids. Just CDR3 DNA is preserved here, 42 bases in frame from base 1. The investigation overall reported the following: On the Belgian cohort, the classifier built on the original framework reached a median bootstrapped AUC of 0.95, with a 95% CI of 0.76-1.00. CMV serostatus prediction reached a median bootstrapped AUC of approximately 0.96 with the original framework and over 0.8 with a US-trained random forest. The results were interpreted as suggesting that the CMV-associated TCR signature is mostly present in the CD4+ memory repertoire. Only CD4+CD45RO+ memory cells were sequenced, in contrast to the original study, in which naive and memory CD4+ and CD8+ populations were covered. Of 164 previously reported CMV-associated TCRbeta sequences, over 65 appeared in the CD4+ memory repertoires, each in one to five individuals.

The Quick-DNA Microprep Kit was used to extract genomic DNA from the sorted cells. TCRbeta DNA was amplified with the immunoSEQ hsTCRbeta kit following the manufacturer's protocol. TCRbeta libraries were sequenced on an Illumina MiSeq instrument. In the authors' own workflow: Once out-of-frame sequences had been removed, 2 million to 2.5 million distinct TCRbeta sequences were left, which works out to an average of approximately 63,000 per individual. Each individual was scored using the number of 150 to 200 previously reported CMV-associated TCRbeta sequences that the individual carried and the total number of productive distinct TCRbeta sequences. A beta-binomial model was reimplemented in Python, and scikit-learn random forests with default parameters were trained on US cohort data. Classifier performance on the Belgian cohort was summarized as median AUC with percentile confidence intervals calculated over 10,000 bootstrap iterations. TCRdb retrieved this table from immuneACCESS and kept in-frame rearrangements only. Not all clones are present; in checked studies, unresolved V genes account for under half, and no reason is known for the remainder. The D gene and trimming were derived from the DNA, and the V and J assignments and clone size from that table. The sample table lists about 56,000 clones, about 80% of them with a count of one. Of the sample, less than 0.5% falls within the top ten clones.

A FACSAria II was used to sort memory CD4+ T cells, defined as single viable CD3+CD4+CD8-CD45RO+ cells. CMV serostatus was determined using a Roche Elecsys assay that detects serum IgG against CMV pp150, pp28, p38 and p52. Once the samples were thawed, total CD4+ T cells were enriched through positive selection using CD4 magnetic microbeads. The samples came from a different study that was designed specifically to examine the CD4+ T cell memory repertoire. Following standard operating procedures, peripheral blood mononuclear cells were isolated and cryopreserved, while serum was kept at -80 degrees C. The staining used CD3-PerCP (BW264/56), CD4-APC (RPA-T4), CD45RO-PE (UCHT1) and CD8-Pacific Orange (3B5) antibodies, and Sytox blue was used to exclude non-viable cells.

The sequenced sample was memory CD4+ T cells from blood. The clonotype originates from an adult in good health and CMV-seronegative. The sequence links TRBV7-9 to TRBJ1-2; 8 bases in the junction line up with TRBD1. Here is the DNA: TGTGCCAGCAGCTCTACCGGACAGGGAGTTGGCTACACCTTC. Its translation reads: CASSSTGQGVGYTF.